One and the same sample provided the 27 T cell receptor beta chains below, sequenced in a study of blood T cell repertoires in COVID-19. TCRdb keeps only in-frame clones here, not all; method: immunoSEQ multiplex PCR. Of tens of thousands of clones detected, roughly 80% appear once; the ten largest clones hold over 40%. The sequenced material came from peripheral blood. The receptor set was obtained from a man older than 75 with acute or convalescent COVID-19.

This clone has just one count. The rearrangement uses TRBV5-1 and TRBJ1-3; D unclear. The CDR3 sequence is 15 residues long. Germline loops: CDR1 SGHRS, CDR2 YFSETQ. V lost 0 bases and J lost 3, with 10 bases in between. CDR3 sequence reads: CASSLVSGYGNTIYF. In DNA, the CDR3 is TGCGCCAGCAGCTTGGTATCGGGGTATGGAAACACCATATATTTT.

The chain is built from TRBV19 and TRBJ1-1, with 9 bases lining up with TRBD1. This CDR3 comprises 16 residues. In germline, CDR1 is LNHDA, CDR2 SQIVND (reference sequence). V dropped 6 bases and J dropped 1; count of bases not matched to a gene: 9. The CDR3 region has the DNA TGTGCCAGTAGGGTTATGGGGACAGGGAGGAACACTGAAGCTTTCTTT. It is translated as CASRVMGTGRNTEAFF.

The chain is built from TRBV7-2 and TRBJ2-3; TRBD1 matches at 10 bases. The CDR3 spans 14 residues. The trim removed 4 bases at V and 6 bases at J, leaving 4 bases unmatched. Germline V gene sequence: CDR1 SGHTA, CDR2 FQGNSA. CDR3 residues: CASSYGQGDDTQYF. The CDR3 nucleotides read TGTGCCAGCAGCTACGGACAGGGGGACGATACGCAGTATTTT.

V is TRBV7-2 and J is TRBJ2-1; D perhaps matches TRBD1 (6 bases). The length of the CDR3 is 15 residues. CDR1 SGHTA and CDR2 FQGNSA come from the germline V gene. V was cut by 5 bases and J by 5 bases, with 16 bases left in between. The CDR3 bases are TGTGCCAGCAGCCCAGGGGATACCTCGCACAATGAGCAGTTCTTC. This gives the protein CASSPGDTSHNEQFF.

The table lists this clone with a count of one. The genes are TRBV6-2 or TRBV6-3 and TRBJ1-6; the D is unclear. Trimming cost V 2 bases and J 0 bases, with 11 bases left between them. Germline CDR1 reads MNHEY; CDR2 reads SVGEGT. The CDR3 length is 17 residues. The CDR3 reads CASSYAAASSYNSPLHF. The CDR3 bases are TGTGCCAGCAGTTACGCGGCAGCTAGCTCCTATAATTCACCCCTCCACTTT.

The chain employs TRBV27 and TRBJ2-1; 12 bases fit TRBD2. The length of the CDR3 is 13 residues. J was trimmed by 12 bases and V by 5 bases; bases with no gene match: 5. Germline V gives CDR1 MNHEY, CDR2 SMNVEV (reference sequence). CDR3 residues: CASSAGLAGPQFF. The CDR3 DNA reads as TGTGCCAGCAGTGCGGGACTAGCGGGCCCGCAGTTCTTC.

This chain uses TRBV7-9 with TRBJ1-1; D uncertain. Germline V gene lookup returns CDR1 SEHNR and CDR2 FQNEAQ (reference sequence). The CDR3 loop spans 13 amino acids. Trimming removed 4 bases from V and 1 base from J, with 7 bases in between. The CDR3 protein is CASSYPQNTEAFF. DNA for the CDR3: TGTGCCAGCAGCTACCCACAGAACACTGAAGCTTTCTTT.

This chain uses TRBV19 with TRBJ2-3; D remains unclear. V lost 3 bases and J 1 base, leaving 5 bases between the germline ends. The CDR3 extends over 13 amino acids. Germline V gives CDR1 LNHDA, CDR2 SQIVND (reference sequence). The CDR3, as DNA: TGTGCCAGTAGTATCTCCCGCACAGATACGCAGTATTTT. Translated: CASSISRTDTQYF.

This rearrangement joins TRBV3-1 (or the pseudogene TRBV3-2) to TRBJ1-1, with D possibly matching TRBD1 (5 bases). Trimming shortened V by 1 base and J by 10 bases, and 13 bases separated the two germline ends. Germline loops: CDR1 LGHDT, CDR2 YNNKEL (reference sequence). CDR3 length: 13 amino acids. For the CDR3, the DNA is TGTGCCAGCAGCCAAGGTCAGGGTCGCGGAGCTTTCTTT. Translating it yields CASSQGQGRGAFF.

The CDR3 coding sequence is TGTGCCTGGAGTGTACTCTATGGCTACACCTTC. Its protein product is CAWSVLYGYTF. The V call is TRBV30, the J call TRBJ1-2; D gene unclear. Germline V gene sequence: CDR1 GTSNPN, CDR2 SVGIG (reference sequence). The length of the CDR3 is 11 residues. Trimming removed 0 bases at V and 4 bases at J, with 3 bases between.

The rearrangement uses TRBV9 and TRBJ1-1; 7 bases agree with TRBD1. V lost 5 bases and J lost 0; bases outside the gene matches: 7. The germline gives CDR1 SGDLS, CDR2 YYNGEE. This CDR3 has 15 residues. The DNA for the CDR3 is TGTGCCAGCAGTCCTTTGGACAGGATGAACACTGAAGCTTTCTTT. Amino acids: CASSPLDRMNTEAFF.

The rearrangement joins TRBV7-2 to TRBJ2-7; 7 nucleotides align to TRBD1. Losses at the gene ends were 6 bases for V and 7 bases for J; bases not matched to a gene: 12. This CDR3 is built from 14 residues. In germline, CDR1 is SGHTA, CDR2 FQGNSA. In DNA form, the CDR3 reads TGTGCCAGCAGACTAACAGGGGCCGCTCAGGAGCAGTACTTC. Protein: CASRLTGAAQEQYF. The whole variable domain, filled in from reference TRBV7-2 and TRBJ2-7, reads GAGVSQSPSNKVTEKGKDVELRCDPISGHTALYWYRQSLGQGLEFLIYFQGNSAPDKSGLPSDRFSAERTGGSVSTLTIQRTQQEDSAVYLCASRLTGAAQEQYFGPGTRLTVT.

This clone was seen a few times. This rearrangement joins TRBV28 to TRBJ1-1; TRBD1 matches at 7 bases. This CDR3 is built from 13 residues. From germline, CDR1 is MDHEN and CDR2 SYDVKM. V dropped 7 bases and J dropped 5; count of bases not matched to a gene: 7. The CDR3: CASISGGGTEAFF. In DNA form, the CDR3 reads TGTGCCAGCATTTCAGGGGGAGGTACTGAAGCTTTCTTT. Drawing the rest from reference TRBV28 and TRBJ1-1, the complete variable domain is DVKVTQSSRYLVKRTGEKVFLECVQDMDHENMFWYRQDPGLGLRLIYFSYDVKMKEKGDIPEGYSVSREKKERFSLILESASTNQTSMYLCASISGGGTEAFFGQGTRLTVV.

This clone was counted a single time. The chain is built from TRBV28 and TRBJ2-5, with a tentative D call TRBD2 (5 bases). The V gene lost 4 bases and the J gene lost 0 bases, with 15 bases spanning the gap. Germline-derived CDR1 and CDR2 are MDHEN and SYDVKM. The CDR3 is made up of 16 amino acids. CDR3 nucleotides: TGTGCCAGCAGTTCGCGACTAACCGCGTACCAAGAGACCCAGTACTTC. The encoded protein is CASSSRLTAYQETQYF.

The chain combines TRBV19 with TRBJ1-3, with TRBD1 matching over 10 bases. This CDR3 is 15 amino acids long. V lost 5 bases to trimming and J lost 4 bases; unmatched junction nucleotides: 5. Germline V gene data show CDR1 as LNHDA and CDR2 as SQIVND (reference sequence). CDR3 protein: CASSRQGARGNTIYF. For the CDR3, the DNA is TGTGCCAGTAGTCGACAGGGGGCGCGGGGAAACACCATATATTTT.

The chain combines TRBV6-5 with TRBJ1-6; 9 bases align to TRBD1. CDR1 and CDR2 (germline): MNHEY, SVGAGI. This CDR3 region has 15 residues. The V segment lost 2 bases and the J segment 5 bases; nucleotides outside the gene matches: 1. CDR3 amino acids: CASSYRDRDNSPLHF. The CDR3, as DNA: TGTGCCAGCAGTTACCGGGACAGGGATAATTCACCCCTCCACTTT.

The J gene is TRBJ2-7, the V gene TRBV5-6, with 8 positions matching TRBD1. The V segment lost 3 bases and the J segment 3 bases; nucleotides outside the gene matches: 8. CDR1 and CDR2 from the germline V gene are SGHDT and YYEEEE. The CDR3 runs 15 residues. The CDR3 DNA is TGTGCCAGCAGCTCCGGACAGGGTCTGGGCTACGAGCAGTACTTC. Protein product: CASSSGQGLGYEQYF.

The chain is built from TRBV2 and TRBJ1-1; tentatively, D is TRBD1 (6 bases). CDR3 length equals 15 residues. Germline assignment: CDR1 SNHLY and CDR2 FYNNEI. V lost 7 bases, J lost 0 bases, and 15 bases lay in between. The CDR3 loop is CASTPQGHMNTEAFF. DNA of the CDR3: TGTGCCAGCACCCCCCAGGGACATATGAACACTGAAGCTTTCTTT.

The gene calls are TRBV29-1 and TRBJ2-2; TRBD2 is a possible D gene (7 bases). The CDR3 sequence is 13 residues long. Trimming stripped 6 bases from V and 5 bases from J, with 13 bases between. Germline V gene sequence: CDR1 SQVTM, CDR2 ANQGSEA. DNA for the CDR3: TGCAGCGTCGAGAAGGGGGGGACCGGGGAGCTGTTTTTT. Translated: CSVEKGGTGELFF.

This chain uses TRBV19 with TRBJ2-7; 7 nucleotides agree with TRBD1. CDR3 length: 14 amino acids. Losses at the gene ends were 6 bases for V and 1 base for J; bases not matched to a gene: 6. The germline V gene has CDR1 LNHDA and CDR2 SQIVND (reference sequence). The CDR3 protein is CASRGGQASYEQYF. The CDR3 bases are TGTGCCAGTAGAGGCGGACAGGCTTCCTACGAGCAGTACTTC.

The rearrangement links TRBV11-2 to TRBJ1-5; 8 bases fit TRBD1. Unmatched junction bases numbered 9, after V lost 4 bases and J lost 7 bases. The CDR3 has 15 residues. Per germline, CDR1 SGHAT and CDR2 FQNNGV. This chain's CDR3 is CASSSTGEGRQPQHF. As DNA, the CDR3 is TGTGCCAGCAGCTCGACAGGGGAGGGACGGCAGCCCCAGCATTTT. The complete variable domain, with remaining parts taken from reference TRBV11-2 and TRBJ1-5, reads EAGVAQSPRYKIIEKRQSVAFWCNPISGHATLYWYQQILGQGPKLLIQFQNNGVVDDSQLPKDRFSAERLKGVDSTLKIQPAKLEDSAVYLCASSSTGEGRQPQHFGDGTRLSIL.

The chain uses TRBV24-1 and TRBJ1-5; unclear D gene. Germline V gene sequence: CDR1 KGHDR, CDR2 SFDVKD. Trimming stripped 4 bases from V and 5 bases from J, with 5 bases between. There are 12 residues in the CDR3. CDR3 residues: CATSERDQPQHF. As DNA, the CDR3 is TGTGCCACCAGTGAGAGGGATCAGCCCCAGCATTTT.

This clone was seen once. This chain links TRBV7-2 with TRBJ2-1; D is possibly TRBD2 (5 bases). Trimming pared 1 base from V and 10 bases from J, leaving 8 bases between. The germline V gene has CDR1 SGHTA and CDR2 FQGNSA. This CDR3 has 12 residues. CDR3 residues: CASSLGRREQFF. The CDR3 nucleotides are TGTGCCAGCAGCTTAGGAAGGAGGGAGCAGTTCTTC.

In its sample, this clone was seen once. CDR3 sequence: CASSFWTGNGYTF. CDR3 nucleotides: TGTGCCAGCAGCTTTTGGACAGGGAACGGCTACACCTTC. The J gene is TRBJ1-2, the V gene TRBV5-5; 8 nucleotides align to TRBD1. Germline V CDR1 and CDR2: SGHKS, YYEKEE (reference sequence). Unmatched junction bases numbered 5, after V lost 2 bases and J lost 8 bases. This CDR3 spans 13 amino acids.

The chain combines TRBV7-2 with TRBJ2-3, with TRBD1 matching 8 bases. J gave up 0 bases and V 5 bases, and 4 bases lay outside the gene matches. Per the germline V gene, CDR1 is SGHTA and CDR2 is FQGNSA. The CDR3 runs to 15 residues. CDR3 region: CASSPGGGSTDTQYF. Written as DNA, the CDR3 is TGTGCCAGCAGCCCAGGGGGCGGGAGCACAGATACGCAGTATTTT.

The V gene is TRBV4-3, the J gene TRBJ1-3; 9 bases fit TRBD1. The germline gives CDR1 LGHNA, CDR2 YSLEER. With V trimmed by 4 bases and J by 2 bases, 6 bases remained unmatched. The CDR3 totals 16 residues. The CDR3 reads CASSRGRTGAGNTIYF. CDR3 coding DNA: TGCGCCAGCAGCCGGGGCCGGACAGGGGCTGGAAACACCATATATTTT.

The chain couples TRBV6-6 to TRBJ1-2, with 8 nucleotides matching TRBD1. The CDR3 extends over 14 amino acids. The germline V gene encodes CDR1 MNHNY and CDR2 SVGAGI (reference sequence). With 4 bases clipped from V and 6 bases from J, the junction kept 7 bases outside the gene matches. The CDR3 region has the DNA TGTGCCAGCAGTTCCCGGACAGGGTGGGATGGCTACACCTTC. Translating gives CASSSRTGWDGYTF.